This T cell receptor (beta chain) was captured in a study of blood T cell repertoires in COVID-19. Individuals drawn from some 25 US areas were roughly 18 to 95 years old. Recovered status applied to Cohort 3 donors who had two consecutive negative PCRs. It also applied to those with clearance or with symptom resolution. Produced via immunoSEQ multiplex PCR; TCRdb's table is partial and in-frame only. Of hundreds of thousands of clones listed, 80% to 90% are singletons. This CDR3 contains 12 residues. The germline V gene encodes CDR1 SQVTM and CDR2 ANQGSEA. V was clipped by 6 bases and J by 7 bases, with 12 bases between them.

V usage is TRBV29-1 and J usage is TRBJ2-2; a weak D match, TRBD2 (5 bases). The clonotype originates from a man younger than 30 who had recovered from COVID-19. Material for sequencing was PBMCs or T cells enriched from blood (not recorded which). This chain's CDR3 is CSVIRGYGELFF. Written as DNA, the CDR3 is TGCAGCGTGATTCGAGGGTACGGGGAGCTGTTTTTT.